This TCR beta chain came from a study of CD4 and CD8 cells across lung adenocarcinoma regions. Localized lung adenocarcinoma, a non-small cell lung cancer, affected the donors. TCRdb used MiXCR to reprocess the PCR reads, holding one entry per CDR3 protein. The table includes 4,900 or so distinct CDR3 sequences, 60% detected once. The germline gives CDR1 KGHDR, CDR2 SFDVKD. CDR3 length equals 19 residues. V was trimmed by 4 bases and J by 4 bases, leaving 27 bases between them. This chain connects TRBV24-1 to TRBJ2-5; TRBD1 or TRBD2 may be the D gene (6 bases each). Sequencing used CD4+ T cells from the center of a lung tumor. The TCR was taken from a male donor with lung adenocarcinoma. The CD4 and CD8 labels of this study may be unreliable. The CDR3 nucleotides read TGTGCCACCAGTGACCCCGTGGGGTCTGGGGGCGGGGACCCAGAGACCCAGTACTTC. Protein sequence: CATSDPVGSGGGDPETQYF.